This T cell receptor (beta chain) was sequenced in a study of beta chain features in type 1 diabetes. General study points: Type 1 diabetes patients had VDJ junctions that carried fewer insertions and more deletions.

Germline values: CDR1 SGHDN, CDR2 FVKESK. CDR3 length: 13 amino acids. V gave up 1 base and J gave up 4 bases, with 7 bases separating them. Every bit of the isolated RNA underwent reverse transcription, so sequencing read expressed TCRB transcripts. Profiling relied on immunoSEQ multiplex PCR, and the TCRdb table lists in-frame clones only, not all of them. This sample has 400,000 to 500,000 clones, with over 11% found just once. About this clone: Antigen specificity is unknown.

This receptor was identified in a man in his thirties or forties in good health. Source material: naive CD4+ T cells from blood. J is TRBJ1-1 and V is TRBV14; no firm D call. The CDR3 DNA follows: TGTGCCAGCAGCCAAGGAGGGAGCACTGAAGCTTTCTTT. Its translation is CASSQGGSTEAFF. Looking up the rest from reference TRBV14 and TRBJ1-1 gives the full variable domain: EAGVTQFPSHSVIEKGQTVTLRCDPISGHDNLYWYRRVMGKEIKFLLHFVKESKQDESGMPNNRFLAERTGGTYSTLKVQPAELEDSGVYFCASSQGGSTEAFFGQGTRLTVV.